The source of this T cell receptor (beta chain) is a study of blood T cell repertoires in COVID-19. In the study overall: PBMCs, B-cell-depleted T cells, or T cells were the source of the cDNA or gDNA that made up the material.

The V and J ends lost 4 bases and 0 bases respectively, with 6 bases between them. Germline lookup yields CDR1 MRHNA and CDR2 SNTAGT. There are 13 residues in the CDR3. Under the authors' procedure: Estimation of nucleated cell counts relied on the amplification of reference gene primers. Measured with immunoSEQ multiplex PCR; TCRdb has only the in-frame clones, and not every one. That table gives V, J and clone size, and the DNA gave D and trimming. The data hold roughly 63,000 clones, with roughly nine tenths observed a single time. This TCR was sampled from a man aged 45-65 years with active COVID-19. The chain joins TRBV6-4 to TRBJ1-1; no firm D call. Sequenced: peripheral blood. The CDR3 bases are TGTGCCAGCAGTGTCAGTATGAACACTGAAGCTTTCTTT. Encoded protein: CASSVSMNTEAFF.